A selection of T cell receptor beta chains follows, all from one sample in a study of blood T cell repertoires in COVID-19. Here immunoSEQ multiplex PCR was the method, and the copy in TCRdb shows in-frame clones only, minus some. Here the sample spans some 150,000 clones, 80% to 90% being singletons. Material for sequencing was peripheral blood. The source of these receptors is a human donor with acute or convalescent COVID-19. The donor label of this sample is uncertain. CDR3s include the opening cysteine and the closing phenylalanine or tryptophan. Size is omitted from some rows. Given values are once, few, many or a class for expanded clones.

clone_size: .
j_call: TRBJ1-1
v_call: TRBV18
cdr3_aa: CASSPLAGLSNTEAFF

clone_size: .
j_call: TRBJ1-1
v_call: TRBV15
cdr3_aa: CATSGLRGYTEAFF

clone_size: once
j_call: TRBJ1-1
v_call: TRBV27
cdr3_aa: CASTSTGRNTEAFF

clone_size: .
j_call: TRBJ1-5
v_call: TRBV24-1
cdr3_aa: CATSESGYRNQPQHF

clone_size: .
j_call: TRBJ2-4
v_call: TRBV19
cdr3_aa: CASKGVELAKNIQYF

clone_size: .
j_call: TRBJ1-4
v_call: TRBV11-2
cdr3_aa: CASSLRGEKLFF

clone_size: many
j_call: TRBJ1-1
v_call: TRBV20-1
cdr3_aa: CSATDRGQGTEAFF

clone_size: few
j_call: TRBJ1-2
v_call: TRBV27
cdr3_aa: CASSYRQGNGYTF

clone_size: .
j_call: TRBJ2-3
v_call: TRBV4-2
cdr3_aa: CASSPRGTDTQYF

clone_size: .
j_call: TRBJ2-5
v_call: TRBV27
cdr3_aa: CASSLWSGRGGTQETQYF

clone_size: .
j_call: TRBJ1-1
v_call: TRBV18
cdr3_aa: CASSSTRGTEAFF

clone_size: .
j_call: TRBJ2-2
v_call: TRBV10-3
cdr3_aa: CAIKGGATGELFF

clone_size: .
j_call: TRBJ1-2
v_call: TRBV3-1/TRBV3-2
cdr3_aa: CASSHSSTRVNGYTF

clone_size: .
j_call: TRBJ1-5
v_call: TRBV2
cdr3_aa: CASRSTGGAGQPQHF

clone_size: .
j_call: TRBJ1-2
v_call: TRBV30
cdr3_aa: CAWSLRQGLYGYTF

clone_size: .
j_call: TRBJ2-3
v_call: TRBV11-2
cdr3_aa: CASSAGGGGTQYF

clone_size: .
j_call: TRBJ1-1
v_call: TRBV18
cdr3_aa: CASSPELNTEAFF

clone_size: .
j_call: TRBJ2-7
v_call: TRBV7-6
cdr3_aa: CASSPLGQGYEQYF

clone_size: .
j_call: TRBJ1-2
v_call: TRBV21-1
cdr3_aa: CASSRRDRGPPYGYTF

clone_size: .
j_call: TRBJ1-2
v_call: TRBV19
cdr3_aa: CASIDNRGANYGYTF

clone_size: .
j_call: TRBJ2-3
v_call: TRBV2
cdr3_aa: CASSTHPGTDTQYF

clone_size: .
j_call: TRBJ1-1
v_call: TRBV15
cdr3_aa: CATSTGTGGTEAFF

clone_size: once
j_call: TRBJ1-2
v_call: TRBV15
cdr3_aa: CATSPDRFYGYTF

clone_size: .
j_call: TRBJ1-2
v_call: TRBV10-2
cdr3_aa: CASSKTGLYGYTF

clone_size: .
j_call: TRBJ2-1
v_call: TRBV10-3
cdr3_aa: CAISGGVSSYNEQFF

clone_size: once
j_call: TRBJ2-3
v_call: TRBV7-6
cdr3_aa: CASSFGGGSMDTQYF

clone_size: .
j_call: TRBJ1-5
v_call: TRBV5-1
cdr3_aa: CASSPTGSRNQPQHF